The 5 T cell receptor beta chains in this list originate from one sample, sequenced in a study of long-term antiretroviral therapy in people with HIV. A v3.0 immunoSEQ assay was performed at survey level. Clones were sequenced by immunoSEQ multiplex PCR, and TCRdb holds only the in-frame ones, with some missing. The top ten hold around 8.2% of the sample, which has tens of thousands of clones, over 75% seen once. Sample: unsorted PBMCs, taken 3 years after starting antiretroviral therapy. The receptors shown here come from a middle-aged man with HIV.

The J gene is TRBJ1-5, the V gene TRBV5-8, with D perhaps TRBD1 (5 bases). There are 13 residues in the CDR3. Trimming stripped 0 bases from V and 4 bases from J, with 5 bases between. Germline CDR1 and CDR2: SGHTS and YDEGEE. The CDR3 DNA is TGTGCCAGCAGCTTGGGACAGAATCAGCCCCAGCATTTT. This codes for CASSLGQNQPQHF.

The chain joins TRBV13 to TRBJ2-1, with 11 bases matching TRBD2. Germline CDR1 and CDR2: PRHDT and FYEKMQ (reference sequence). V shed 7 bases, J shed 4 bases, and the junction held 15 bases outside the gene matches. The CDR3 contains 18 residues. The CDR3 protein is CASTLEGPGTSGYNEQFF. CDR3 sequence (DNA): TGTGCCAGCACCCTCGAGGGGCCCGGGACTAGCGGTTACAATGAGCAGTTCTTC.

This rearrangement joins TRBV5-1 to TRBJ2-1; D remains ambiguous. Germline V gene sequence: CDR1 SGHRS, CDR2 YFSETQ. V was shortened by 4 bases and J by 8 bases, with 13 bases between the two germline ends. The length of the CDR3 is 13 residues. The CDR3, as DNA: TGCGCCAGCAGCGCATACCCATGGGATGAGCAGTTCTTC. Amino acid sequence: CASSAYPWDEQFF.

The genes are TRBV15 and TRBJ2-2; D is tentatively TRBD1 or TRBD2 (5 bases each). The germline V gene encodes CDR1 LNHNV and CDR2 YYDKDF (reference sequence). Trimming left V 3 bases short and J 7 bases short, with 15 bases between. The CDR3 is 15 amino acids. CDR3 DNA: TGTGCCACCAGCAGGGAGGACACACTACGCGGGGAGCTGTTTTTT. It specifies CATSREDTLRGELFF. Full variable domain (remainder filled in from reference TRBV15 and TRBJ2-2): DAMVIQNPRYQVTQFGKPVTLSCSQTLNHNVMYWYQQKSSQAPKLLFHYYDKDFNNEADTPDNFQSRRPNTSFCFLDIRSPGLGDTAMYLCATSREDTLRGELFFGEGSRLTVL.

The gene calls are TRBV5-6 and TRBJ1-1; D might be TRBD1 (6 bases). With 8 bases removed from V and 1 base from J, the gap between germline ends came to 18 bases. Germline-derived CDR1 and CDR2 are SGHDT and YYEEEE. This CDR3 contains 15 residues. In nucleotides, the CDR3 is TGTGCCAGTCAACAGGGAGGGATACAGAACACTGAAGCTTTCTTT. Its protein is CASQQGGIQNTEAFF.